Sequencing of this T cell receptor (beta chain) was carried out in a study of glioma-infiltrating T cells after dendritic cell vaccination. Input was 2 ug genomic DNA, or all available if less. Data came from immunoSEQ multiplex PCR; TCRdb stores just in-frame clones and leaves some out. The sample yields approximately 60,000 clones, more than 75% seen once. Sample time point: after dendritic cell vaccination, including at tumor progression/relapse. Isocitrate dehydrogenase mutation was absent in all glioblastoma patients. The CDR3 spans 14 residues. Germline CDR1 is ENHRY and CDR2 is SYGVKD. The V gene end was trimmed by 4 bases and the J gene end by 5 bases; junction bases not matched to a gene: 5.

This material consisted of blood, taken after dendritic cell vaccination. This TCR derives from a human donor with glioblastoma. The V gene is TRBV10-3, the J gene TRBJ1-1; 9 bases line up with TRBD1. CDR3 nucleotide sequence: TGTGCCATCAGTGGCGGGACAGGGAGGACTGAAGCTTTCTTT. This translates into CAISGGTGRTEAFF.